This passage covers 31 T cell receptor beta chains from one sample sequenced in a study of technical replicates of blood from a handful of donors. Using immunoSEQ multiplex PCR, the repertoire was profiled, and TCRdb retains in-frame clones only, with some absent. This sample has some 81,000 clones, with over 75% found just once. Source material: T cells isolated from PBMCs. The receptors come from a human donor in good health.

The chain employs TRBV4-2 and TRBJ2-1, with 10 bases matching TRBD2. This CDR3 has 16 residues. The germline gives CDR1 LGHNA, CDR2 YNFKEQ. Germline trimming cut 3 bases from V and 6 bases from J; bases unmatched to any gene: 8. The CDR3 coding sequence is TGTGCCAGCAGCCACCCCATAGCGGGAGGTGGCAATGAGCAGTTCTTC. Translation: CASSHPIAGGGNEQFF.

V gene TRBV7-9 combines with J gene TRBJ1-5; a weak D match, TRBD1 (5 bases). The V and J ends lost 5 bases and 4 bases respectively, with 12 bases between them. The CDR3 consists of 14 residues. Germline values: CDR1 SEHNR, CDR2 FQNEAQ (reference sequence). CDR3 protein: CASSPRTHNQPQHF. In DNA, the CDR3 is TGTGCCAGCAGCCCACGGACACATAATCAGCCCCAGCATTTT.

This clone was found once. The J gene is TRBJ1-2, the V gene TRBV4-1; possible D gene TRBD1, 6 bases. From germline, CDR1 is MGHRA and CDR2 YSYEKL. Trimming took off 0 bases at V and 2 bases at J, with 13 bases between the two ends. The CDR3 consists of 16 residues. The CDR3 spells CASSQDFRGSNYGYTF. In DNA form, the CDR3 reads TGCGCCAGCAGCCAAGATTTCAGGGGATCCAACTATGGCTACACCTTC.

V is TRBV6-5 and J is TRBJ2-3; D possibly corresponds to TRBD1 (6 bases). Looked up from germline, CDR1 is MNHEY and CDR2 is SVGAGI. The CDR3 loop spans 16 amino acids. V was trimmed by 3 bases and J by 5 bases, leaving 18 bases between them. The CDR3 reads CASSYLAGAGGDTQYF. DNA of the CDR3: TGTGCCAGCAGTTATCTCGCAGGGGCGGGTGGAGATACGCAGTATTTT.

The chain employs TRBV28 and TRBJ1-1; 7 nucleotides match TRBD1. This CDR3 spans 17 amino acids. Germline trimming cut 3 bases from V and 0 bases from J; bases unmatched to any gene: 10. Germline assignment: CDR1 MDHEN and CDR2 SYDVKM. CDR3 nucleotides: TGTGCCAGCAGTTTTATCCCGACAGGGCCCATGAACACTGAAGCTTTCTTT. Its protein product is CASSFIPTGPMNTEAFF.

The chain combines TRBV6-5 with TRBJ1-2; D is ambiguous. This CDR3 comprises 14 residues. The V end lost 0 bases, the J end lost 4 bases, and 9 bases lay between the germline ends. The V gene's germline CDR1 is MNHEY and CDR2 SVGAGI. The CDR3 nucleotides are TGTGCCAGCAGTTACTCGTTGCTAGGCTATGGCTACACCTTC. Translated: CASSYSLLGYGYTF.

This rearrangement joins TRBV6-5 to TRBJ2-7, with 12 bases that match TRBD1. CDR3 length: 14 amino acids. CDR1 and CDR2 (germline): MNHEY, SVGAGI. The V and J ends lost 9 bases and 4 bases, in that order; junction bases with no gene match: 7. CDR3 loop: CASSGTGGVYEQYF. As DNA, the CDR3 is TGTGCCAGTTCCGGGACAGGGGGCGTGTACGAGCAGTACTTC.

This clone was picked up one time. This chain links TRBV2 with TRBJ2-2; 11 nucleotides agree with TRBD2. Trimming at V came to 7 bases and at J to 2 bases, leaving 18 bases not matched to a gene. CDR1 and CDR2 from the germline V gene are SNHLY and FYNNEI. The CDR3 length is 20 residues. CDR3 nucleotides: TGTGCCAGCATTGCAGGGTCAGGCCTAGCGGGAGGCTTTAACACCGGGGAGCTGTTTTTT. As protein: CASIAGSGLAGGFNTGELFF.

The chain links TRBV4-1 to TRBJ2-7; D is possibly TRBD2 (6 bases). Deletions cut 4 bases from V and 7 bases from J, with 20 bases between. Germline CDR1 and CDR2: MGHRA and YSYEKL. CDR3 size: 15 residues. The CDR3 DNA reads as TGCGCCAGCAGCCGCAGGAGTGTCGGGGAGGCTGAGCAGTACTTC. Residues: CASSRRSVGEAEQYF.

This CDR3 reads CASSLDRVHEQYF. CDR3 bases: TGCGCCAGCAGCTTGGACAGGGTCCACGAGCAGTACTTC. The chain is built from TRBV5-1 and TRBJ2-7, with a weak D call TRBD1 (6 bases). The CDR3 covers 13 residues. CDR1 is SGHRS and CDR2 is YFSETQ in the germline V gene. V was pared by 0 bases and J by 5 bases, with 9 bases between. The full variable domain, rest sourced from reference TRBV5-1 and TRBJ2-7, is KAGVTQTPRYLIKTRGQQVTLSCSPISGHRSVSWYQQTPGQGLQFLFEYFSETQRNKGNFPGRFSGRQFSNSRSEMNVSTLELGDSALYLCASSLDRVHEQYFGPGTRLTVT.

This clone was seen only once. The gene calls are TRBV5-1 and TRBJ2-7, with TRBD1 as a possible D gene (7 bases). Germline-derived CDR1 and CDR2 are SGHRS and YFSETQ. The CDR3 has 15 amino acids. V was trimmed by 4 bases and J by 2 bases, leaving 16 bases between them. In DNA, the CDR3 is TGCGCCAGCAGCCGCGGGACAGCCGAGGCCTACGAGCAGTACTTC. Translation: CASSRGTAEAYEQYF.

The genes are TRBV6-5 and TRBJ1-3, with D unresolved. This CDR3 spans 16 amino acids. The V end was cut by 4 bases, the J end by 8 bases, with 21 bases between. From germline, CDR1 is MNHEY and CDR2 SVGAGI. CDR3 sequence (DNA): TGTGCCAGCAGTTCCACTTCACTGTCCGTCGGGGACACCATATATTTT. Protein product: CASSSTSLSVGDTIYF.

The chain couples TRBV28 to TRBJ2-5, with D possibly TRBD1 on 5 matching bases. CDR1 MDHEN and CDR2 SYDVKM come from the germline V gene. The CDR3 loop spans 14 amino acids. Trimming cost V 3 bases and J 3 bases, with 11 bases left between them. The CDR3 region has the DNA TGTGCCAGCAGTTTTATTGGGGCAGAAGAGACCCAGTACTTC. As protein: CASSFIGAEETQYF.

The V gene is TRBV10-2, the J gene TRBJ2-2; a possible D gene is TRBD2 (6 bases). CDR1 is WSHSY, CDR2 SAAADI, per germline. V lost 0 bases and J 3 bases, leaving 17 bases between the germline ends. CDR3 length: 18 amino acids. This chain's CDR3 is CASSESRGGRDYTGELFF. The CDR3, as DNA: TGCGCCAGCAGTGAGTCGAGGGGAGGCCGGGACTACACCGGGGAGCTGTTTTTT.

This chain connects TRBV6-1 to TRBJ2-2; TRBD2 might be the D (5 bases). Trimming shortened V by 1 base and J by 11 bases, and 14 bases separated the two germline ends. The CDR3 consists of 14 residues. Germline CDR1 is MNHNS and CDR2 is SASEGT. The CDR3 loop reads CASSEVGIWSELFF. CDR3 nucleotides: TGTGCCAGCAGTGAAGTCGGGATTTGGTCTGAGCTGTTTTTT.

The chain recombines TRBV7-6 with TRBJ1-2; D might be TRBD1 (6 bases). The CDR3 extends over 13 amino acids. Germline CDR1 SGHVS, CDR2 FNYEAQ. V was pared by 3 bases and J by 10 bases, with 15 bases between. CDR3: CASSFGQTFDYTF. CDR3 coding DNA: TGTGCCAGCAGCTTTGGACAGACCTTTGACTACACCTTC.

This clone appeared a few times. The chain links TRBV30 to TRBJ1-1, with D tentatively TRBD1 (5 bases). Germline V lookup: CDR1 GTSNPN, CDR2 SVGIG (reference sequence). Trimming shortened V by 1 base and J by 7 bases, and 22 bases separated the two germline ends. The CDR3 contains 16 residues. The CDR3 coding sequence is TGTGCCTGGAGTGCAAGTTGGGACTACTCCACTGGTGAAGCTTTCTTT. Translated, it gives CAWSASWDYSTGEAFF.

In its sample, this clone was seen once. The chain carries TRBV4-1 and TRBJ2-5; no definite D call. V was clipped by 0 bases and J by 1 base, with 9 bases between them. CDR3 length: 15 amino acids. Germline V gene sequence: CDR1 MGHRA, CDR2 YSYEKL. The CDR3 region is CASSQDEQAQETQYF. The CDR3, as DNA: TGCGCCAGCAGCCAAGATGAGCAGGCCCAAGAGACCCAGTACTTC.

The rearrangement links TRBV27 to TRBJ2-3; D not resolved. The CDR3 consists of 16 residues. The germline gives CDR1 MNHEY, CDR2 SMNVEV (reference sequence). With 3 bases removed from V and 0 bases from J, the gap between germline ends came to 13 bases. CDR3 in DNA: TGTGCCAGCAGTTTGAGTTTCGTCGTAAGCACAGATACGCAGTATTTT. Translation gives CASSLSFVVSTDTQYF.

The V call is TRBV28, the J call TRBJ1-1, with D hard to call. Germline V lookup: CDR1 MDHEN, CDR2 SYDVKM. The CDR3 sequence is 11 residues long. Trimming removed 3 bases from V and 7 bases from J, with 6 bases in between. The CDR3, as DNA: TGTGCCAGCAGTTTTGGGCTTGAAGCTTTCTTT. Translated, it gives CASSFGLEAFF.

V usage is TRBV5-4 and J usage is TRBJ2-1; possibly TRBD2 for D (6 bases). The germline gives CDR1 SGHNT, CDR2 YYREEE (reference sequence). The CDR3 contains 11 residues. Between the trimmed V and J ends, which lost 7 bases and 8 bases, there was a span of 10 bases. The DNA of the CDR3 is TGTGCCAGCTCGCCGGGAGATGAGCAGTTCTTC. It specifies CASSPGDEQFF.

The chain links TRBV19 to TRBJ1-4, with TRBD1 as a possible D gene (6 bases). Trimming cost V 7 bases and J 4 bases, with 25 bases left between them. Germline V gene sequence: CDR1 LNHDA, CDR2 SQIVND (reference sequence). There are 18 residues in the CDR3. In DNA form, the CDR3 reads TGTGCCAGTACCCAATCACAGGGTCGGGGAACCTATAATGAAAAACTGTTTTTT. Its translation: CASTQSQGRGTYNEKLFF.

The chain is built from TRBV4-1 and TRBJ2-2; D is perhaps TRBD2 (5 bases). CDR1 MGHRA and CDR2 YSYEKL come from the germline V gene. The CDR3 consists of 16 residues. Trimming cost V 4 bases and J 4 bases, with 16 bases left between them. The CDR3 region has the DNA TGCGCCAGCAGCCTCGCACCCGGGGTCGGCACCGGGGAGCTGTTTTTT. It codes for CASSLAPGVGTGELFF.

CDR3 nucleotides: TGTGCCAGCAGCAAAGTTAGGACTAGCGGGAGTGGTAATGAGCAGTTCTTC. Translating gives CASSKVRTSGSGNEQFF. The chain joins TRBV21-1 to TRBJ2-1; the table's D call TRBD2 went unverified against the DNA. TRBV21-1 is a pseudogene segment. CDR3 length equals 17 residues.

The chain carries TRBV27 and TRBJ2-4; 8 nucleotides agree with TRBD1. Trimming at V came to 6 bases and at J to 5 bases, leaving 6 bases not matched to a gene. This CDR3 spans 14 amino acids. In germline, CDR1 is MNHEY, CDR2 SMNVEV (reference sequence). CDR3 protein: CASSPGGAQNIQYF. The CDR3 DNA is TGTGCCAGCAGCCCAGGGGGCGCACAAAACATTCAGTACTTC.

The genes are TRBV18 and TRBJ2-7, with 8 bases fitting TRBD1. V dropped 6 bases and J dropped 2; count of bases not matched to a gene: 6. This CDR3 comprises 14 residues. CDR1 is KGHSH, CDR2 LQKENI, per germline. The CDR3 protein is CASSPTGAPYEQYF. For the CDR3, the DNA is TGTGCCAGCTCGCCGACAGGGGCACCCTACGAGCAGTACTTC.

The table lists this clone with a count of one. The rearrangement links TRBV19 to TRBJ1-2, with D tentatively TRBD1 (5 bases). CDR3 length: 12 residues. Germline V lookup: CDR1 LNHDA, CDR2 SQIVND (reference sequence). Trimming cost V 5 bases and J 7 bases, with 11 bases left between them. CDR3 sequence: CASSRRQGGYTF. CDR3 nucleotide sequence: TGTGCCAGTAGTCGGCGGCAGGGTGGCTACACCTTC.

As DNA, the CDR3 is TGTGCCAGCAGTGAAGCGAGGAGGTTTTCGAGCGGAGGGCACTATGGCTACACCTTC. Translation gives CASSEARRFSSGGHYGYTF. The J gene is TRBJ1-2, the V gene TRBV6-1; D unclear. The germline gives CDR1 MNHNS, CDR2 SASEGT. This CDR3 spans 19 amino acids. V lost 0 bases, J lost 3 bases, and 23 bases lay in between.

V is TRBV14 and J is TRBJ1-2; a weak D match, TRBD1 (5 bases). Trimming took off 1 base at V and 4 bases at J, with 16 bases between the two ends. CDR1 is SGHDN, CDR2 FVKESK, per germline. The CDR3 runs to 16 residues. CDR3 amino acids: CASSQAGLALGYGYTF. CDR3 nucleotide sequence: TGTGCCAGCAGCCAAGCAGGGTTGGCTCTCGGCTATGGCTACACCTTC.

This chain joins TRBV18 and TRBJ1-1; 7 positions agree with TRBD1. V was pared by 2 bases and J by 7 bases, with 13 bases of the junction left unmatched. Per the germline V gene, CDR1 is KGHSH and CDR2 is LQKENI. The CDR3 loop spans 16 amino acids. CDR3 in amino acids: CASSPSITGGQDEAFF. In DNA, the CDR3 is TGTGCCAGCTCACCAAGTATCACGGGCGGACAGGATGAAGCTTTCTTT.

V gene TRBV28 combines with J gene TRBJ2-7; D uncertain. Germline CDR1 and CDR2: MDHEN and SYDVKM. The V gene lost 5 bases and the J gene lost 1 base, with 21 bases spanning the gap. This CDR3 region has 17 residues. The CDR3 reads CASSVSVLAVTSYEQYF. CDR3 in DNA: TGTGCCAGCAGTGTTTCAGTTTTGGCCGTGACATCCTACGAGCAGTACTTC.